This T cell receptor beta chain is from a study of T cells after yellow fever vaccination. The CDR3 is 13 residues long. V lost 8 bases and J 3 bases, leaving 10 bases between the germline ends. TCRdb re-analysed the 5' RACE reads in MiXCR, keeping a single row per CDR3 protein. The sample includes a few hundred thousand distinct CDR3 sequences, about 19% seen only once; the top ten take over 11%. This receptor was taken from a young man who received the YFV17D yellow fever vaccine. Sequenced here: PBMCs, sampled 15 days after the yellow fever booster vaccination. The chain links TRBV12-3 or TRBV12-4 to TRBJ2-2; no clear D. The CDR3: CASGRSYTGELFF. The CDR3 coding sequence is TGTGCCAGCGGCAGAAGTTACACCGGGGAGCTGTTTTTT.